These T cell receptor beta chains were read from a single sample in a study of control samples from healthy donors and cancer patients. TCRdb keeps only in-frame clones here, not all; method: immunoSEQ multiplex PCR. Among some 150,000 clones, under 96% were seen once, and the ten largest hold 1%. Sequencing was done on a sample of blood. These receptors were collected from a young woman in good health. Each CDR3 is given with its conserved first and last residue. Each record gives: D gene, V gene, CDR3 protein. A D gene is named only where the DNA matches it firmly.

D gene: NA
V gene: TRBV6-6
CDR3 protein: CASSTGTNSPLHF

D gene: NA
V gene: TRBV7-2
CDR3 protein: CASSSQGWFVDEQFF

D gene: NA
V gene: TRBV19
CDR3 protein: CASRFIVGPEAFF

D gene: NA
V gene: TRBV10-3
CDR3 protein: CASKDGLYEQYF

D gene: TRBD2
V gene: TRBV4-2
CDR3 protein: CASSQASAGHGVEQFF

D gene: TRBD1
V gene: TRBV11-2
CDR3 protein: CASSKSTGANNQPQHF

D gene: TRBD1
V gene: TRBV4-2
CDR3 protein: CASSQRDRGDYGYTF

D gene: TRBD1
V gene: TRBV30
CDR3 protein: CAWRGRQGTSNQPQHF

D gene: TRBD1
V gene: TRBV2
CDR3 protein: CASSEAQGQGARGPYNSPLHF

D gene: TRBD2
V gene: TRBV6-6
CDR3 protein: CASSPGRAYEQYF

D gene: NA
V gene: TRBV5-1
CDR3 protein: CASSLSPQAGSYNEQFF

D gene: NA
V gene: TRBV27
CDR3 protein: CASSLSVELVYGYTF

D gene: TRBD2
V gene: TRBV30
CDR3 protein: CAWQREGLDEQFF

D gene: TRBD1
V gene: TRBV5-1
CDR3 protein: CASRGTGRDNEQFF

D gene: TRBD2
V gene: TRBV28
CDR3 protein: CASTTGGPYNEQFF

D gene: NA
V gene: TRBV12-3/TRBV12-4
CDR3 protein: CASSFRMTGELFF

D gene: NA
V gene: TRBV6-5
CDR3 protein: CASSYSYGNTEAFF

D gene: NA
V gene: TRBV18
CDR3 protein: CASSPPLQEVDEQFF

D gene: NA
V gene: TRBV19
CDR3 protein: CASSGLARDTQYF

D gene: TRBD1
V gene: TRBV6-5
CDR3 protein: CATGGPASGNTIYF

D gene: NA
V gene: TRBV3-1/TRBV3-2
CDR3 protein: CASSPSSGNTIYF

D gene: TRBD1
V gene: TRBV9
CDR3 protein: CASSTRIQGEANYGYTF

D gene: TRBD1
V gene: TRBV27
CDR3 protein: CASSRGTGNSPLHF

D gene: TRBD1
V gene: TRBV28
CDR3 protein: CASTGDRASNTEAFF

D gene: TRBD2
V gene: TRBV4-1
CDR3 protein: CASSQEAGTMYNEQFF

D gene: TRBD2
V gene: TRBV13
CDR3 protein: CASSNRVGLAFGELFF

D gene: TRBD1
V gene: TRBV29-1
CDR3 protein: CSVATGWGQPQHF

D gene: NA
V gene: TRBV19
CDR3 protein: CASSIGPGVKNIQYF

D gene: NA
V gene: TRBV5-1
CDR3 protein: CASSRDGSLEKLFF

D gene: TRBD1
V gene: TRBV6-2/TRBV6-3
CDR3 protein: CASSTGAKNYGYTF

D gene: NA
V gene: TRBV25-1
CDR3 protein: CASTWGNNSPLHF

D gene: NA
V gene: TRBV4-2
CDR3 protein: CASSQAAGVNSYEQYF

D gene: NA
V gene: TRBV19
CDR3 protein: CASRLIPGEQFF

D gene: NA
V gene: TRBV6-5
CDR3 protein: CASSYRQGMSEQYF

D gene: NA
V gene: TRBV11-2
CDR3 protein: CASSPTGISEGNTIYF

D gene: NA
V gene: TRBV28
CDR3 protein: CASSLGTPMNTEAFF

D gene: TRBD2
V gene: TRBV5-1
CDR3 protein: CASSSGTSGRDEQFF

D gene: NA
V gene: TRBV30
CDR3 protein: CAWSVGTAYEQYF

D gene: NA
V gene: TRBV10-1
CDR3 protein: CASSEDRPSTDTQYF

D gene: NA
V gene: TRBV6-1
CDR3 protein: CASSEAGFRQGYGYTF

D gene: NA
V gene: TRBV4-1
CDR3 protein: CASSQGQGLTDTQYF

D gene: NA
V gene: TRBV27
CDR3 protein: CASSLGRTNEQFF

D gene: TRBD2
V gene: TRBV5-1
CDR3 protein: CASSWKVAGGSYEQYF

D gene: TRBD1
V gene: TRBV5-1
CDR3 protein: CASRDSPSYGYTF

D gene: TRBD1
V gene: TRBV30
CDR3 protein: CAWSRDRSNQPQHF

D gene: NA
V gene: TRBV19
CDR3 protein: CASSIGAGEGNTEAFF

D gene: NA
V gene: TRBV6-5
CDR3 protein: CASSPTQGGNQPQHF

D gene: TRBD1
V gene: TRBV6-5
CDR3 protein: CASRRTGQSYEQYF

D gene: NA
V gene: TRBV6-2/TRBV6-3
CDR3 protein: CASSYTNQPQHF

D gene: NA
V gene: TRBV5-1
CDR3 protein: CASSIRPGGPHTEAFF

D gene: TRBD2
V gene: TRBV7-2
CDR3 protein: CASSELAGSEFF

D gene: NA
V gene: TRBV6-4
CDR3 protein: CASSEGDDFTGELFF

D gene: TRBD2
V gene: TRBV3-1/TRBV3-2
CDR3 protein: CASSQASGGYTQYF

D gene: NA
V gene: TRBV29-1
CDR3 protein: CSAAPVGGADYGYTF

D gene: NA
V gene: TRBV5-1
CDR3 protein: CASSPRHYGYTF

D gene: NA
V gene: TRBV6-5
CDR3 protein: CASSYDGTYEQYF

D gene: TRBD1
V gene: TRBV24-1
CDR3 protein: CATSDSPGQTFSGANVLTF

D gene: NA
V gene: TRBV28
CDR3 protein: CASSLNYNEQFF

D gene: TRBD2
V gene: TRBV9
CDR3 protein: CASSVVTSGIYEQYF